The rows below give T cell receptor beta chains drawn from one sample of a study of Ad26.COV2.S vaccination and SARS-CoV-2 variants. The table came from immunoSEQ multiplex PCR; TCRdb's copy has only in-frame clones and leaves some out. The data contain about 400,000 clones, 80% to 90% of them singletons. The starting material was peripheral blood, obtained in a trial of Ad26.COV2.S vaccine versus placebo. These receptors originate from a person aged 18-65 years who received the Ad26.COV2.S COVID-19 vaccine or a placebo. Both conserved end residues are part of each CDR3. Each record gives: clone size, CDR3 length, D gene, J gene, V gene, CDR3 protein, CDR3 DNA. D genes are given only for firm matches. Expanded clones get a size class; other rows say once, few or many, or leave the size out.

few 16 TRBD1 TRBJ1-1 TRBV11-2 CASSLRTGGGSREAFF TGTGCCAGCAGCCTACGGACAGGGGGTGGCAGTCGTGAAGCTTTCTTT
. 15 TRBD1 TRBJ2-7 TRBV24-1 CATSDRRDRPYEQYF TGTGCCACCAGTGACCGCAGGGACAGACCCTACGAGCAGTACTTC
. 15 . TRBJ1-1 TRBV5-1 CASSLFAALNTEAFF TGCGCCAGCAGCTTGTTCGCAGCCTTGAACACTGAAGCTTTCTTT
. 11 . TRBJ2-5 TRBV30 CAWRRRETQYF TGTGCCTGGAGACGCCGGGAGACCCAGTACTTC
. 11 . TRBJ2-3 TRBV5-6 CASSLTDTQYF TGTGCCAGCAGCCTCACAGATACGCAGTATTTT
. 14 . TRBJ1-1 TRBV7-9 CASSPQGEKTEAFF TGTGCCAGCAGCCCGCAGGGTGAGAAGACTGAAGCTTTCTTT
. 14 . TRBJ1-5 TRBV6-5 CASKGSTVNQPQHF TGTGCCAGCAAGGGGTCGACAGTCAATCAGCCCCAGCATTTT
. 16 TRBD2 TRBJ2-3 TRBV5-4 CASRRTSGGITDTQYF TGTGCCAGCAGGCGGACTAGCGGGGGGATCACAGATACGCAGTATTTT
. 13 . TRBJ1-6 TRBV6-5 CASARAPNSPLHF TGTGCCAGCGCGAGGGCGCCTAATTCACCCCTCCACTTT
. 15 TRBD1 TRBJ2-5 TRBV7-9 CASSSTTGKVETQYF TGTGCCAGCAGCTCCACGACAGGGAAGGTAGAGACCCAGTACTTC
once 16 . TRBJ1-3 TRBV9 CASSVGGLSSGNTIYF TGTGCCAGCAGCGTAGGAGGGCTCAGCTCTGGAAACACCATATATTTT
. 13 . TRBJ2-3 TRBV27 CASSGRGIDTQYF TGTGCCAGCAGTGGCAGGGGAATAGATACGCAGTATTTT
. 14 TRBD2 TRBJ2-3 TRBV19 CATKQTSGRDTQYF TGTGCCACCAAACAGACTAGCGGGAGAGATACGCAGTATTTT
. 13 . TRBJ1-1 TRBV19 CASSINWPNEAFF TGTGCCAGTAGTATTAACTGGCCGAATGAAGCTTTCTTT